This T cell receptor beta chain emerged from a study of Graves' ophthalmopathy and Graves' hyperthyroidism. RNA served as the template for amplifying TCR beta CDR3 regions. First-round RT-PCR with HTBI primers preceded a second-round multiplex PCR. TCRdb reanalysed the multiplex PCR reads using MiXCR and keeps one entry per CDR3 protein. Of a few hundred thousand distinct CDR3 sequences listed, 20% to 25% are singletons. To note about this clonotype: One junction end does not reproduce the germline sequence, and a read error may be involved.

Sequences were obtained from peripheral blood. The clonotype was recovered from a woman aged 45-65 years with Graves' ophthalmopathy.

The CDR3 DNA reads as TGTGCCACCAGAAGAGGGACAGGGAAGGAGACTCAGTACTTC. Translating gives CATRRGTGKETQYF. The chain is built from TRBV15 and TRBJ2-5, with 9 bases that match TRBD1. CDR3 length: 14 amino acids. Germline loops: CDR1 LNHNV, CDR2 YYDKDF (reference sequence). The full variable domain, with the rest looked up from reference TRBV15 and TRBJ2-5, is DAMVIQNPRYQVTQFGKPVTLSCSQTLNHNVMYWYQQKSSQAPKLLFHYYDKDFNNEADTPDNFQSRRPNTSFCFLDIRSPGLGDTAMYLCATRRGTGKETQYFGPGTRLLVL.